What follows is one T cell receptor beta chain and its context. Its antigen specificity is not known. It has no much larger one-base neighbor in the sample; base qualities were not kept. Patients with uncontrolled infections, other autoimmune diseases, pregnancy or lactation were excluded. Diagnoses were established on the basis of clinical symptoms, serum thyroxine and TRAb, thyroid ultrasound, and orbital computed tomography. Trizol reagent was used to extract total RNA, and RNA quality was then checked on an Agilent 2100 Bioanalyzer. CDR1 and CDR2, looked up from the germline V gene, are SNHLY and FYNNEI. Trimming costs V 7 bases and J 8 bases, and their ends lie 17 bases apart. Taken from cysteine to phenylalanine, the CDR3 has 13 residues. Of all the DNA, just the CDR3 is kept, 39 bases in frame from base 1. The TCR beta CDR3 regions were amplified from the RNA transcripts. A first-round RT-PCR of the TCR CDR3 used the HTBI primer set with the Qiagen OneStep RT-PCR kit. The libraries were constructed in a second round of multiplex PCR and then size-selected and purified. Paired-end sequencing of the libraries was performed with 100 bp reads on an Illumina HiSeq2000. Per the source publication's procedure: SOAPnuke was used to process the raw data, with reads discarded if the reads contained adapters or uncalled bases, had a mean Phred below 15, or lacked an exact constant-primer or identifier match. High-quality paired reads were merged with COPE v1.2.5, and unique nucleotide sequences were defined as clonotypes. Clonotypes were aligned to IMGT TRBV, TRBD and TRBJ reference segments using MiTCR v1.1. Analysis was restricted to V-J combinations with a frequency above 0.0001, which covered roughly 99% of repertoires. The TCS score was defined as the ratio of F50 (clonal expansion) to E x V (chaos), calculated using BLOSUM62-based TCRdist between CDR3 peptides within each V-J. Welch's t-statistics and random forest reduced several hundred V-J features to fewer than 15, which were used in a naive Bayes classifier (R e1071). Thyroid-blood repertoire similarity was quantified with the Morisita-Horn index. TCRdb applied fastp at Q25 and MiXCR to the public reads, then kept only in-frame beta chains. Rows are combined by CDR3 protein, so each entry shows the most common genes and DNA. The V and J calls shown here were made by TCRdb, not taken from the authors' results. Here the sample has about 570,000 distinct CDR3 sequences; just over 45% occur a single time. The ten top clones hold under 20% of the sample.

These data are taken from a study of T cells in Graves' hyperthyroidism and ophthalmopathy (dated by TCRdb to the late 2010s). Turning to the overall study: To identify distinguishing TCR V-J signatures, a discovery cohort of 100 or so patients was used, comprising some 45 with Graves' ophthalmopathy and some 60 with stable Graves' hyperthyroidism. An independent validation cohort of 18 to 20 hyperthyroidism patients and about 15 patients who later progressed to ophthalmopathy tested prospective prediction of ophthalmopathy. The 100 or so discovery patients were randomly split 7:3 into training and test sets. In addition, the study compared T-cell repertoires in thyroid tissue and in blood from roughly 6 Graves' hyperthyroidism patients. After blood sampling, hyperthyroidism patients were treated with methimazole at a starting dose of 30 mg daily, and ophthalmopathy patients were treated with high-dose intravenous methylprednisolone. The paper describes TCR Vbeta CDR3 sequencing of around 140 peripheral blood samples, made up of under 50 ophthalmopathy patients, 70 to 75 hyperthyroidism patients and roughly 17 progressor patients. Overall study results and their limits: Most expanded thyroid clonotypes (frequency above 0.001) were also detected in blood, a finding suggesting that blood repertoires may reflect thyroid immune responses. No statistical method was used to fix the sample size in advance, and group allocation was not hidden from the investigators. A model built on a 13 V-J signature distinguished ophthalmopathy from stable hyperthyroidism, reaching approximately 89% sensitivity and around 81% specificity in cross-validation and 80%/75% in testing. In validation, progression to ophthalmopathy was predicted by the model with about 70% sensitivity and just over 72% specificity, a median of about 6 months before onset.

The TCR originated in an adult woman with Graves' disease, either hyperthyroidism or ophthalmopathy (not recorded which). Sequenced input: peripheral blood or thyroid tissue (not recorded which). The chain uses TRBV2 and TRBJ1-1, with the D segment identity uncertain. The DNA reads as follows: TGTGCCAGCAAGGACTCCGGGCGGGAGGAAGCTTTCTTT. Its translation reads: CASKDSGREEAFF.